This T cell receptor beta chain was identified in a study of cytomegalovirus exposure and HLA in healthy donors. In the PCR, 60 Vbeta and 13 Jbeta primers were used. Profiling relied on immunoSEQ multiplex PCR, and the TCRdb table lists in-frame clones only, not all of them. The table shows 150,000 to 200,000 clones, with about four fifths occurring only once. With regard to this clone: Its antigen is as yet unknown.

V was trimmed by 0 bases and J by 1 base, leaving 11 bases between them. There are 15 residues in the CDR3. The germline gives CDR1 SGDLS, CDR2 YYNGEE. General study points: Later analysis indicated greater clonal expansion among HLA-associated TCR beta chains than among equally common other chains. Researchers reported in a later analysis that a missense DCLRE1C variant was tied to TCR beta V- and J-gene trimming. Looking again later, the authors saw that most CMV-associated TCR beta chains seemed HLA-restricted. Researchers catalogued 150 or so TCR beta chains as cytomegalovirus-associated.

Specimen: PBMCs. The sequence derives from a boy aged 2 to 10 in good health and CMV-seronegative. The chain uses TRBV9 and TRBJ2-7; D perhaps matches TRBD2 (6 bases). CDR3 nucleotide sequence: TGTGCCAGCAGCGTAGAGGCTAGCGTTTCCTACGAGCAGTACTTC. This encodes CASSVEASVSYEQYF.